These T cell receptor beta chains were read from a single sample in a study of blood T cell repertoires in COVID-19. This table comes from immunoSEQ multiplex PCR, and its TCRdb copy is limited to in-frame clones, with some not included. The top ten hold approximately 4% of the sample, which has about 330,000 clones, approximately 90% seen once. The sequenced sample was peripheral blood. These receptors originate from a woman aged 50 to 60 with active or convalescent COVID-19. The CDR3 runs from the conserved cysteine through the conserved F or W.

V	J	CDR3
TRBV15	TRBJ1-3	CATSRDLGQGNTIYF
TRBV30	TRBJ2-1	CAWSTSGGSYNEQFF
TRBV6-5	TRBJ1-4	CASSSPTGEKLFF
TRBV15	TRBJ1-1	CATSRGGTGGSTEAFF
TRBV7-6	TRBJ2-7	CASSLGTTKGYEQYF
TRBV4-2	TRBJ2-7	CASSQEQTYYEQYF
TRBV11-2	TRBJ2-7	CASSLDRGGSGYEQYF
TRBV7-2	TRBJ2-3	CASSLNSRGMADTQYF
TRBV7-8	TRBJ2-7	CASKVWQGAYDEQYF
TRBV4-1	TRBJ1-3	CASSQGTGGNTIYF
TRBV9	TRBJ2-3	CASSAPGLGTTDTQYF
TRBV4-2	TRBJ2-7	CASSQTQTSDYEQYF
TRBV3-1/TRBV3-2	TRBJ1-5	CASSQDMPTIDSHPSNQPQHF
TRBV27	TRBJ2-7	CASRRRDRPEQYF
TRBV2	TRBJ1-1	CASSEGGTAEAFF
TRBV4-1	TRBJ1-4	CASSQANRGSEKLFF
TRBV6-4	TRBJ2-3	CASSPSGAGGPDTQYF
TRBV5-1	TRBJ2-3	CASSLPVGGGTDTQYF
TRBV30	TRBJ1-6	CAWSVLRTALRSPLHF
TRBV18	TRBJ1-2	CASSLSEGTGDYGYTF
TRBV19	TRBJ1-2	CASSIRPSTGDYTF
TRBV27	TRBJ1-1	CASSSYAEAFF
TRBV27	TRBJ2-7	CASRPEDVSGLYEQYF
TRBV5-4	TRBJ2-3	CASSSMTGGLSTDTQYF
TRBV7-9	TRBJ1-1	CASSLPGQWQKTLNTEAFF
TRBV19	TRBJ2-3	CASRFLAGPTDTQYF
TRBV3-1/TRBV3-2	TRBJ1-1	CASSSGTGGLTEAFF
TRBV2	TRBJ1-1	CASSVGRGGPLGTEAFF
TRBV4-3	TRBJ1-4	CASSKRQGATNEKLFF
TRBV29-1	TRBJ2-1	CSVLQLPTQFF
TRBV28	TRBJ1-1	CASSQGGQLSTEAFF
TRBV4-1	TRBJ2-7	CASSQLGGLADPWEYEQYF
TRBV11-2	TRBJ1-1	CASSLGVNTEAFF
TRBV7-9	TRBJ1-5	CASSLKGVPGQGNQPQHF
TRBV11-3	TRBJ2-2	CASSLDPGKSTGELFF
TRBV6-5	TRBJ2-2	CASKAGARTGELFF
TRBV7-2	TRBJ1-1	CASSLAGEGGTLKTFF